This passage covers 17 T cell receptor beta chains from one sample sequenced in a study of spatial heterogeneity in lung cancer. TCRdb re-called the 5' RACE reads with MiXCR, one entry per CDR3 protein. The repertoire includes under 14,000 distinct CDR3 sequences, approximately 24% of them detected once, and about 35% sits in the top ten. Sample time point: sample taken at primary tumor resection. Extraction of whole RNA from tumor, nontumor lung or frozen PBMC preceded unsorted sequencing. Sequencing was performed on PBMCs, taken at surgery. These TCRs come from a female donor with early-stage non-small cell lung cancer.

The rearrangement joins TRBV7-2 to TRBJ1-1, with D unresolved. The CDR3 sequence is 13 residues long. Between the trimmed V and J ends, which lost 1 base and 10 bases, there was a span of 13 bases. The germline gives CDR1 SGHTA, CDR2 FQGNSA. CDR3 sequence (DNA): TGTGCCAGCAGCTTAGGGGCGGCCCCGGCAGCTTTCTTT. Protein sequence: CASSLGAAPAAFF.

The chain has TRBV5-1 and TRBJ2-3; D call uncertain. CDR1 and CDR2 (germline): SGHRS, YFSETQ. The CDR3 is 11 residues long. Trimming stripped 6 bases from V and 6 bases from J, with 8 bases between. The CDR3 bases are TGCGCCAGCATTTTCGGGGATACGCAGTATTTT. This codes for CASIFGDTQYF.

The CDR3 loop is CASSSSGRGLSSSYNEQFF. CDR3 bases: TGTGCCAGCAGCTCCAGCGGGAGAGGGCTTTCTAGCTCCTACAATGAGCAGTTCTTC. The chain uses TRBV7-9 and TRBJ2-1, with 8 bases lining up with TRBD2. V shed 4 bases and J 0 bases; nucleotides not matched to a gene: 14. Per the germline V gene, CDR1 is SEHNR and CDR2 is FQNEAQ (reference sequence). The CDR3 has 19 amino acids. Full variable domain (outside the CDR3, taken from reference TRBV7-9 and TRBJ2-1): DTGVSQNPRHKITKRGQNVTFRCDPISEHNRLYWYRQTLGQGPEFLTYFQNEAQLEKSRLLSDRFSAERPKGSFSTLEIQRTEQGDSAMYLCASSSSGRGLSSSYNEQFFGPGTRLTVL.

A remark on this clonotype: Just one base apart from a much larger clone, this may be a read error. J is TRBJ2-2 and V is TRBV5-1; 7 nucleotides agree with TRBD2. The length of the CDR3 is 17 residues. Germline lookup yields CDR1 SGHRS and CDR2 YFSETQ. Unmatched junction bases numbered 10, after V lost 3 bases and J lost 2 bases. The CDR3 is CASSSAPSGINTGELFF. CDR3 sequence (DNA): TGCGCCAGCAGCTCGGCCCCTAGCGGAATTAACACCGGGGAGCTGTTTTTT.

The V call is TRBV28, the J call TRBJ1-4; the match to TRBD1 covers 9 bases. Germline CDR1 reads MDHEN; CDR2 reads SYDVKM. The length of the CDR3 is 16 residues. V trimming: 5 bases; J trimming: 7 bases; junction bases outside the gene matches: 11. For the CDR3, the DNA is TGTGCCAGCAGTGTACCGGTGGGACAGGGTAGTGAAAAACTGTTTTTT. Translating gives CASSVPVGQGSEKLFF.

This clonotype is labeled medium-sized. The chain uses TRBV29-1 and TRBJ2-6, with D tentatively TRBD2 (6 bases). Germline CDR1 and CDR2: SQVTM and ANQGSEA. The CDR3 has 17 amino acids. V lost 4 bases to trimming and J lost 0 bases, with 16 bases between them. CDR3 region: CSVGTGGSYSGANVLTF. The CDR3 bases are TGCAGCGTTGGCACCGGGGGAAGCTACTCTGGGGCCAACGTCCTGACTTTC.

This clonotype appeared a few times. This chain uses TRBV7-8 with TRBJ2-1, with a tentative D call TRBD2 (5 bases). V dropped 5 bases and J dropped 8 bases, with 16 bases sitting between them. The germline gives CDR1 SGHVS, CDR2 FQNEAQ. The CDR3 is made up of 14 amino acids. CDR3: CASSQASGTHEQFF. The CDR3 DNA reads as TGTGCCAGCAGCCAAGCGTCGGGAACCCATGAGCAGTTCTTC.

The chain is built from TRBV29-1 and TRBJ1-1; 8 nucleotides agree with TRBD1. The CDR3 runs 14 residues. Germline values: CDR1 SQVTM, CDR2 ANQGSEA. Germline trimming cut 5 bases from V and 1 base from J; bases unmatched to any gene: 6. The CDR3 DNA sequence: TGCAGCGTTCGGAATGACAGGGGGAACACTGAAGCTTTCTTT. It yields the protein CSVRNDRGNTEAFF.

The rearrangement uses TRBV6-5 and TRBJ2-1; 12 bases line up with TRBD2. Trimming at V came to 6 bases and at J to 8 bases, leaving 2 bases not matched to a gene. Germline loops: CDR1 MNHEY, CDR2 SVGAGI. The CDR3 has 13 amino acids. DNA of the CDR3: TGTGCCAGCAGCCTAGCGGGAGGGTATGAGCAGTTCTTC. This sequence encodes CASSLAGGYEQFF.

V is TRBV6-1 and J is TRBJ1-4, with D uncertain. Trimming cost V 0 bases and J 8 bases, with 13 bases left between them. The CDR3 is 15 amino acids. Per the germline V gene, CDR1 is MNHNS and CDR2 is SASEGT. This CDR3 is CASSEALLMREKLFF. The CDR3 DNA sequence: TGTGCCAGCAGTGAAGCGCTCCTAATGAGAGAAAAACTGTTTTTT.

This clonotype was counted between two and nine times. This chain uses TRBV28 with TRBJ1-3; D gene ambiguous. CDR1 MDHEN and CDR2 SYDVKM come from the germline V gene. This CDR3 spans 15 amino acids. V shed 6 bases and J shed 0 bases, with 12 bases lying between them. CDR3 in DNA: TGTGCCAGCAGACGCAGCCTCTCCTCTGGAAACACCATATATTTT. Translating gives CASRRSLSSGNTIYF.

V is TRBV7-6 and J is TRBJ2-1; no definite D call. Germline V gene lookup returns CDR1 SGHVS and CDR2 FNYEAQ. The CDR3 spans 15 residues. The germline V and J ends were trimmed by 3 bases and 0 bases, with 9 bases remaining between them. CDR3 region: CASSFQRSSYNEQFF. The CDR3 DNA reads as TGTGCCAGCAGCTTCCAGAGAAGCTCCTACAATGAGCAGTTCTTC.

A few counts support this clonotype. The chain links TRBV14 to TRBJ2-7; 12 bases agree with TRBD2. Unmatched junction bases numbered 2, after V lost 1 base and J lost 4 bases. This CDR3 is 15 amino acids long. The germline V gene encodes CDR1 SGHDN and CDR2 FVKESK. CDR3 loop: CASSQGLAGGYEQYF. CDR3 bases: TGTGCCAGCAGCCAAGGGCTAGCGGGAGGGTACGAGCAGTACTTC.

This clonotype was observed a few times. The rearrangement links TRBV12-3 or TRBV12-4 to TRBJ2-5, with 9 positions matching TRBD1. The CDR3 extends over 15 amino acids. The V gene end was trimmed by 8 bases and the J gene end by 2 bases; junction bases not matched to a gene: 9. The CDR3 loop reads CASLQGASAQETQYF. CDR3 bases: TGTGCCAGCCTACAGGGGGCGAGTGCGCAAGAGACCCAGTACTTC.

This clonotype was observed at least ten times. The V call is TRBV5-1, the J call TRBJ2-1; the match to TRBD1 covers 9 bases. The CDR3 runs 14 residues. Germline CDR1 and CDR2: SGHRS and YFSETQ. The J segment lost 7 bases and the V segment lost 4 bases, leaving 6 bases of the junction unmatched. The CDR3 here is CASSIGTGINEQFF. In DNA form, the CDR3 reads TGCGCCAGCAGCATCGGGACAGGGATTAATGAGCAGTTCTTC.

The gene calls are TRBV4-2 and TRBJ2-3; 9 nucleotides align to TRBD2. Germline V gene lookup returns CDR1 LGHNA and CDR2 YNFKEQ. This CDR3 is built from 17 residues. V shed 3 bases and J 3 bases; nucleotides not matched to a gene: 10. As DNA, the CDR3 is TGTGCCAGCAGCCACTCCATAGCGGGAGCGGGGACAGATACGCAGTATTTT. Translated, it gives CASSHSIAGAGTDTQYF.

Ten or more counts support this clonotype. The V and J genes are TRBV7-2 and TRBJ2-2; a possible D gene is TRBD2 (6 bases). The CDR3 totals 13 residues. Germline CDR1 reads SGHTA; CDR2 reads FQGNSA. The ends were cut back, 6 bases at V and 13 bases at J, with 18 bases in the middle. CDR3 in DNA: TGTGCCAGCAGTAGCGTCGAGGGACTGGGGCTGTTTTTT. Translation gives CASSSVEGLGLFF. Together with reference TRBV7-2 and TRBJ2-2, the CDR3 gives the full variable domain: GAGVSQSPSNKVTEKGKDVELRCDPISGHTALYWYRQSLGQGLEFLIYFQGNSAPDKSGLPSDRFSAERTGGSVSTLTIQRTQQEDSAVYLCASSSVEGLGLFFGEGSRLTVL.